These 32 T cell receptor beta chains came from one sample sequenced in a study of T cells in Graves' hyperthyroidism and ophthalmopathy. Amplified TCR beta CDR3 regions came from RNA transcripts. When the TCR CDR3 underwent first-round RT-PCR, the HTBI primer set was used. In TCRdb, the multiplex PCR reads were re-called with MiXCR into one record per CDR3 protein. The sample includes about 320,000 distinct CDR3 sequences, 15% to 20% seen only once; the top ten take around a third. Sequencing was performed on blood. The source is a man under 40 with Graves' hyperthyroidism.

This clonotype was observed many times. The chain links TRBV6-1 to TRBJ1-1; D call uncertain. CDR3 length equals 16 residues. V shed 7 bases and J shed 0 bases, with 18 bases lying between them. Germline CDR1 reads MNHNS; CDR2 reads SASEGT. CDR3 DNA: TGTGCCAGCACTCCAGTTCCCTGGGCCCTGAACACTGAAGCTTTCTTT. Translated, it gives CASTPVPWALNTEAFF.

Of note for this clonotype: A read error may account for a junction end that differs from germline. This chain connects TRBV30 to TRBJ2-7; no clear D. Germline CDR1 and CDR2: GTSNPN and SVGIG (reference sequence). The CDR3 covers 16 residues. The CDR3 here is CAWSLHSRPPIYEQCF. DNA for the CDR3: TGTGCCTGGAGTCTCCATTCCAGGCCGCCGATCTACGAGCAGTGCTTC.

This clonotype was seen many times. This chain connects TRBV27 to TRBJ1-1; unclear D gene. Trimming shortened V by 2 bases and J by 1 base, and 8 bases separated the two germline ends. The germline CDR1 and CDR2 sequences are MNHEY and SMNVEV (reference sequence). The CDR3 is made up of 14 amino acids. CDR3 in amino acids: CASSLREGNTEAFF. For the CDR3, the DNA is TGTGCCAGCAGTTTACGGGAGGGGAACACTGAAGCTTTCTTT.

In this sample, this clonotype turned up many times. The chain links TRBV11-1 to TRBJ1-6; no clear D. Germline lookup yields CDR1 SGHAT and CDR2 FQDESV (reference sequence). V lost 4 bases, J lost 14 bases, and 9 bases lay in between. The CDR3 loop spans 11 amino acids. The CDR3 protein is CASSSTRSLHF. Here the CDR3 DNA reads TGTGCCAGCAGCTCCACTAGATCCCTCCACTTT.

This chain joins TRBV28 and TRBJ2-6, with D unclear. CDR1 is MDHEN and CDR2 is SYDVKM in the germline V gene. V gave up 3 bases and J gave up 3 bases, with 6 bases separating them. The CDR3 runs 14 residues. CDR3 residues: CASSFSLGANVLTF. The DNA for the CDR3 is TGTGCCAGCAGTTTTTCACTTGGGGCCAACGTCCTGACTTTC.

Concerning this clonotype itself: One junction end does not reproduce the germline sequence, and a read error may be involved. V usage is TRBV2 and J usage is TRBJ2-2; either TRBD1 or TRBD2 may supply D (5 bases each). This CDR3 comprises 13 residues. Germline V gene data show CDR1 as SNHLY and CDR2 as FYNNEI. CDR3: CASSLGHTGELVF. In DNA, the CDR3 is TGTGCCAGCAGTTTAGGACATACCGGGGAGCTGGTTTTT. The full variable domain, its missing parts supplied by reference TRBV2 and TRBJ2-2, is EPEVTQTPSHQVTQMGQEVILRCVPISNHLYFYWYRQILGQKVEFLVSFYNNEISEKSEIFDDQFSVERPDGSNFTLKIRSTKLEDSAMYFCASSLGHTGELVFGEGSRLTVL.

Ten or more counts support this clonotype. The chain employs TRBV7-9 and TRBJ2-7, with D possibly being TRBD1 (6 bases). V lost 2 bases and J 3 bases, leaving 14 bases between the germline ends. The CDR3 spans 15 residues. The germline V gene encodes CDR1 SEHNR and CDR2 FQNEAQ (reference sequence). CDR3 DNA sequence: TGTGCCAGCAGCTTACTGCGTGAGGGGGACTACGAGCAGTACTTC. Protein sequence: CASSLLREGDYEQYF. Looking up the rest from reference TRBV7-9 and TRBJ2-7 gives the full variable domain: DTGVSQNPRHKITKRGQNVTFRCDPISEHNRLYWYRQTLGQGPEFLTYFQNEAQLEKSRLLSDRFSAERPKGSFSTLEIQRTEQGDSAMYLCASSLLREGDYEQYFGPGTRLTVT.

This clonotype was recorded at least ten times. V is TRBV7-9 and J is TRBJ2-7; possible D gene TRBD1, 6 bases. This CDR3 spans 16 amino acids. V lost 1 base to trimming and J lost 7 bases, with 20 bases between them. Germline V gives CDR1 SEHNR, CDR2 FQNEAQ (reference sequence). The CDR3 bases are TGTGCCAGCAGCTTAGGGCCGGGGACAAGTTCGGGTGAGCAGTACTTC. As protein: CASSLGPGTSSGEQYF.

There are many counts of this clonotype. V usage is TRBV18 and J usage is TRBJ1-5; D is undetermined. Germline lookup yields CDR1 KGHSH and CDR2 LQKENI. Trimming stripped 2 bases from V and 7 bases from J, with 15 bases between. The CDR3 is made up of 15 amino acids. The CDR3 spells CASSPASGKSQPQHF. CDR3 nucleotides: TGTGCCAGCTCACCAGCAAGCGGGAAGTCCCAGCCCCAGCATTTT.

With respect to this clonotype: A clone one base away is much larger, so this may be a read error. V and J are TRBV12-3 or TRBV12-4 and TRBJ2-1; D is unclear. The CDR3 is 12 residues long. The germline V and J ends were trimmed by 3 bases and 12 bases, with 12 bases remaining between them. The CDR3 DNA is TGTGCCAGCAGTTTTGAAGTCGATGGGCAGTTCTTC. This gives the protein CASSFEVDGQFF.

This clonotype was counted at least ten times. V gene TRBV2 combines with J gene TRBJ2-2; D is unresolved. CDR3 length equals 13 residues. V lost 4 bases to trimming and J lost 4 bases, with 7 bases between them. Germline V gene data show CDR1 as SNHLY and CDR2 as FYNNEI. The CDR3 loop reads CASSGQTTGELFF. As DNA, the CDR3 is TGTGCCAGCAGTGGGCAAACCACCGGGGAGCTGTTTTTT.

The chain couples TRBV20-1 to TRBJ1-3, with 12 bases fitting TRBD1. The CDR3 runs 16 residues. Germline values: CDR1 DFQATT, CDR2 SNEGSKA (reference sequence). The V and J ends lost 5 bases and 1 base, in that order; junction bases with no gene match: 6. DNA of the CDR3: TGCAGTGCTGGCGCGGGACAGGGGGCATCTGGAAACACCATATATTTT. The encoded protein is CSAGAGQGASGNTIYF.

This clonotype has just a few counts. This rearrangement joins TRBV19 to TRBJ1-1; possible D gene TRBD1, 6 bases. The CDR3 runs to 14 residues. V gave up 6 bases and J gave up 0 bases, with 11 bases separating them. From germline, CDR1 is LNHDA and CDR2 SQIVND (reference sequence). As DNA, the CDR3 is TGTGCCAGTAGAACAGGGTATGTGAACACTGAAGCTTTCTTT. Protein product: CASRTGYVNTEAFF.

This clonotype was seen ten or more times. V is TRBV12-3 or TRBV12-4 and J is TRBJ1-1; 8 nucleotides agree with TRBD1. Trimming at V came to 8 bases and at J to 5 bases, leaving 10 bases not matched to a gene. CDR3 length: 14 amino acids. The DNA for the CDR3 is TGTGCCAGCGCAAACCAGGGGGCGAGGACTGAAGCTTTCTTT. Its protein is CASANQGARTEAFF.

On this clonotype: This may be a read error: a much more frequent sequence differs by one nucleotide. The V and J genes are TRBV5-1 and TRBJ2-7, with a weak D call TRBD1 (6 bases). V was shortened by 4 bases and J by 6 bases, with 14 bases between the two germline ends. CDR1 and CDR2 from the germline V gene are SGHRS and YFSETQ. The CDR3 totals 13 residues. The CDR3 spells CASSRWDKREQYF. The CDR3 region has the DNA TGCGCCAGCAGCCGATGGGACAAACGCGAGCAGTACTTC.

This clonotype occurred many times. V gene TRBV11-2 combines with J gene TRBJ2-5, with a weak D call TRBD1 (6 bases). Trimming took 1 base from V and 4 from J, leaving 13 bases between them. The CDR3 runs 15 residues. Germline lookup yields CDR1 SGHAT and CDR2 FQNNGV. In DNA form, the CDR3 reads TGTGCCAGCAGCTTAGGGCCAGGGGCGGGAGAGACCCAGTACTTC. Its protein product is CASSLGPGAGETQYF.

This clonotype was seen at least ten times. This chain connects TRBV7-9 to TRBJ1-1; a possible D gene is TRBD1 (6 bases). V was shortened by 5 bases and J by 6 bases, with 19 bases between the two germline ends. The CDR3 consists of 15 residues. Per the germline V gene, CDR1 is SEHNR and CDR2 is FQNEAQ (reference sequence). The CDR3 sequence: CASSAPGQIISEAFF. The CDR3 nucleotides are TGTGCCAGCAGCGCGCCGGGACAAATAATCTCTGAAGCTTTCTTT.

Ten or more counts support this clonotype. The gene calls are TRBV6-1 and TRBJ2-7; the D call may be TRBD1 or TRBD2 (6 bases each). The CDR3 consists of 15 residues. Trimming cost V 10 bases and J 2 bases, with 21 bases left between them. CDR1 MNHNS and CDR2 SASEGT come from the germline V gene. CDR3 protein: CATNPHGGRAYEQYF. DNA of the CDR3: TGTGCCACCAATCCCCACGGGGGCCGAGCCTACGAGCAGTACTTC.

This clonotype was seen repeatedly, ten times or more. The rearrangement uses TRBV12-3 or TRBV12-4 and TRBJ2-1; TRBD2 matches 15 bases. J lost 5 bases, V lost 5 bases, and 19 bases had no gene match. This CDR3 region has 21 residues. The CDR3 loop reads CASSPTLMWTSGRALHNEQFF. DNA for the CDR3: TGTGCCAGCAGTCCGACTCTTATGTGGACTAGCGGGAGGGCCTTGCACAATGAGCAGTTCTTC.

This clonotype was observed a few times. The CDR3 DNA sequence: TGTGCCAGCAGCCCCTCCGGCGAGGTATCAGCTTTCTTT. Translating it yields CASSPSGEVSAFF. The J gene is TRBJ1-1, the V gene TRBV7-9; D unclear. Germline CDR1 and CDR2: SEHNR and FQNEAQ (reference sequence). The CDR3 is made up of 13 amino acids. The V gene lost 5 bases and the J gene lost 10 bases, with 17 bases spanning the gap. The full variable domain, with the rest looked up from reference TRBV7-9 and TRBJ1-1, is DTGVSQNPRHKITKRGQNVTFRCDPISEHNRLYWYRQTLGQGPEFLTYFQNEAQLEKSRLLSDRFSAERPKGSFSTLEIQRTEQGDSAMYLCASSPSGEVSAFFGQGTRLTVV.

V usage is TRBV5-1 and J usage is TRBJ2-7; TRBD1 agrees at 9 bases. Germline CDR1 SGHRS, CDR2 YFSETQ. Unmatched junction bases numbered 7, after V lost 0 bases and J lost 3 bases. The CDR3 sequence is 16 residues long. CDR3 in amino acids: CASSLGTGTGFYEQYF. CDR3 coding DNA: TGCGCCAGCAGCTTGGGTACCGGGACAGGGTTCTACGAGCAGTACTTC.

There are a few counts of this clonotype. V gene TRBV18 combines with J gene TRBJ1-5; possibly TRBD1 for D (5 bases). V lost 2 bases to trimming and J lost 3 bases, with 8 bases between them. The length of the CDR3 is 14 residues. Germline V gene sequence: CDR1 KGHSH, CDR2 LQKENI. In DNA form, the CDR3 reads TGTGCCAGCTCACCATGGGGCCCCAATCAGCCCCAGCATTTT. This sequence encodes CASSPWGPNQPQHF.

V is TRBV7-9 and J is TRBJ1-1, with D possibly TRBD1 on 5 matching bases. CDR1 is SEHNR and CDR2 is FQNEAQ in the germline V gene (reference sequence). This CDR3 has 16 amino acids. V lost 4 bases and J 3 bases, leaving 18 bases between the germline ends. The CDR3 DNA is TGTGCCAGCAGCTCGGGCATTGGAACGGGGCACACTGAAGCTTTCTTT. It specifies CASSSGIGTGHTEAFF.

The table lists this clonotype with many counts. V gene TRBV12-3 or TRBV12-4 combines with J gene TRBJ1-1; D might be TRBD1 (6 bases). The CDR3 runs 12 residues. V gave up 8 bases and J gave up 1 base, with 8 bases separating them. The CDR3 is CASARGNTEAFF. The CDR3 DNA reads TGTGCCAGCGCCAGGGGGAACACTGAAGCTTTCTTT.

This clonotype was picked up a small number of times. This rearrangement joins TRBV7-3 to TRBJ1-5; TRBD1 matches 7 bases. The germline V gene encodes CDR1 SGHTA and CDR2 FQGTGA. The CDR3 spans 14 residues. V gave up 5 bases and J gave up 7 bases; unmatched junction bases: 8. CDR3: CASSINRGGQPQHF. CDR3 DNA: TGTGCCAGCAGCATCAACAGGGGAGGGCAGCCCCAGCATTTT.

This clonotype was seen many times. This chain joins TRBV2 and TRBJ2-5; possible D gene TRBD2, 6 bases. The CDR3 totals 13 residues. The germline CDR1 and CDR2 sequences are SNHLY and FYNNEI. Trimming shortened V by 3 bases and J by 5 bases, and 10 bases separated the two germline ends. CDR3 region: CASSDLLAETQYF. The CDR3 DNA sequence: TGTGCCAGCAGTGATCTGCTAGCGGAGACCCAGTACTTC.

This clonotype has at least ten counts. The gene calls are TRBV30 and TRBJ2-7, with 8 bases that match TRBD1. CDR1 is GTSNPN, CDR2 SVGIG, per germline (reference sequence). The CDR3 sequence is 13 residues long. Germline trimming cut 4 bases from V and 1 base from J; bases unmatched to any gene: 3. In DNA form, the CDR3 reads TGTGCCTGGATCCAGGGGGCTTCCTACGAGCAGTACTTC. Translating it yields CAWIQGASYEQYF.

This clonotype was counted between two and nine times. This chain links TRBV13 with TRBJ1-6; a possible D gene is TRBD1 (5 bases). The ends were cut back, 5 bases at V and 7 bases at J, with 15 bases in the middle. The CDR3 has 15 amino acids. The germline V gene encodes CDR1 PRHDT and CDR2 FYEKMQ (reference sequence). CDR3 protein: CASSPPAGRNSPLHF. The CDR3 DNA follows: TGTGCCAGCAGCCCCCCTGCGGGGCGCAATTCACCCCTCCACTTT.

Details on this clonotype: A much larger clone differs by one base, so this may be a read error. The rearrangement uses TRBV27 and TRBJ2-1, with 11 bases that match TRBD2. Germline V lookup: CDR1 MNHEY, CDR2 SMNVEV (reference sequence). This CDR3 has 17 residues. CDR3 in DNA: TGTGTCAGCAGTTGGGGCGTAGCGGGAGGGCGCTACAATGAGCAGTTCTTC. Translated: CVSSWGVAGGRYNEQFF.

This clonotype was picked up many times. The CDR3 nucleotides are TGTGCCAGCAGAATACAGGGGGCCGCTGAAGCTTTCTTT. This encodes CASRIQGAAEAFF. The genes are TRBV11-2 and TRBJ1-1, with 9 bases fitting TRBD1. Germline assignment: CDR1 SGHAT and CDR2 FQNNGV. The CDR3 has 13 amino acids. V shed 6 bases, J shed 6 bases, and the junction held 5 bases outside the gene matches.

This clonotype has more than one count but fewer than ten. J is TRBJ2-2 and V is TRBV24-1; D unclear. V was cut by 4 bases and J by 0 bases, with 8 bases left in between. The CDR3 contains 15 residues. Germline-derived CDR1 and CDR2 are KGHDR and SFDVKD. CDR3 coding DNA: TGTGCCACCAGTGACCCCCTTTCGAACACCGGGGAGCTGTTTTTT. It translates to CATSDPLSNTGELFF.

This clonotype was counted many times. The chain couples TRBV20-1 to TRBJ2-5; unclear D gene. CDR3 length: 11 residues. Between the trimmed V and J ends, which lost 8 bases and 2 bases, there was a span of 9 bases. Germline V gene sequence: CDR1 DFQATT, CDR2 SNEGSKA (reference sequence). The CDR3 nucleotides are TGCAGTCTAACGTTTCAAGAGACCCAGTACTTC. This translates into CSLTFQETQYF.